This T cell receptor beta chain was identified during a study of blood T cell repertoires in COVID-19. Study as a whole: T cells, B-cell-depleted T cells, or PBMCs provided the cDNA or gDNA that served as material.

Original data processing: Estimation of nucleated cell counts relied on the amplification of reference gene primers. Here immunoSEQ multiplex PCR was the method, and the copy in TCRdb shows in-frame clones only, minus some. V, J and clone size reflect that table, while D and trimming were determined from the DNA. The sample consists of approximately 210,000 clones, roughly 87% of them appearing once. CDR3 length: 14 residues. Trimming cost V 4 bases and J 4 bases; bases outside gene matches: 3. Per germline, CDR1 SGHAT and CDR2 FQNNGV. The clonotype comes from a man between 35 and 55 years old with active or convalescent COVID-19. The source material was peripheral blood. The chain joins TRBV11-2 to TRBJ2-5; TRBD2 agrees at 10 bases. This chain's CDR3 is CASSSGTSVETQYF. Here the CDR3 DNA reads TGTGCCAGCAGCTCCGGGACTAGCGTAGAGACCCAGTACTTC. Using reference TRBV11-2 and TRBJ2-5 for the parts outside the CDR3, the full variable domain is EAGVAQSPRYKIIEKRQSVAFWCNPISGHATLYWYQQILGQGPKLLIQFQNNGVVDDSQLPKDRFSAERLKGVDSTLKIQPAKLEDSAVYLCASSSGTSVETQYFGPGTRLLVL.